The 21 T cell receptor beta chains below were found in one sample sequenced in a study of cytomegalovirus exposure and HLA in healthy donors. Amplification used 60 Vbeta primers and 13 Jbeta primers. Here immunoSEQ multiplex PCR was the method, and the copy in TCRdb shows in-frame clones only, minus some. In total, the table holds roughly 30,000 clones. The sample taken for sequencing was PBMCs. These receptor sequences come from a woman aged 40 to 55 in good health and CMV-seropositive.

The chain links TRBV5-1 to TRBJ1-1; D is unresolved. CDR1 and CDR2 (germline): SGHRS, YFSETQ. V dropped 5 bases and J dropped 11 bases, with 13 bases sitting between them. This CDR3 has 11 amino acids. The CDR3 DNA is TGCGCCAGCAGGGCGGGGTGGTGGGCTTTCTTT. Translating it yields CASRAGWWAFF.

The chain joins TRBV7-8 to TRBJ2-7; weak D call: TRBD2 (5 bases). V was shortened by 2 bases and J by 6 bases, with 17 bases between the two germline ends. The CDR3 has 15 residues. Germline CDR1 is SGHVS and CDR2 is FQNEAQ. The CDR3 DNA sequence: TGTGCCAGCAGCTTAAGAATCCCGAGGGTCTCCGAGCAGTACTTC. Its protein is CASSLRIPRVSEQYF.

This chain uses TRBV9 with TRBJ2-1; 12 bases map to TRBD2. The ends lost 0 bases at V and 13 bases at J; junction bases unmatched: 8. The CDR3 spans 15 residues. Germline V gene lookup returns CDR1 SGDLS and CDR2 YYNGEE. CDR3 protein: CASSVGLAGGEPQFF. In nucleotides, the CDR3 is TGTGCCAGCAGCGTAGGGCTAGCGGGAGGGGAACCCCAGTTCTTC.

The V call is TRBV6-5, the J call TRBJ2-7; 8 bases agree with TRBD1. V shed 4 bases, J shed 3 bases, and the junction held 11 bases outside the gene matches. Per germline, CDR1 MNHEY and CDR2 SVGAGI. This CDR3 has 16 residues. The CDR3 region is CASSLSTGGEIYEQYF. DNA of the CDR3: TGTGCCAGCAGTTTATCCACAGGGGGTGAGATCTACGAGCAGTACTTC.

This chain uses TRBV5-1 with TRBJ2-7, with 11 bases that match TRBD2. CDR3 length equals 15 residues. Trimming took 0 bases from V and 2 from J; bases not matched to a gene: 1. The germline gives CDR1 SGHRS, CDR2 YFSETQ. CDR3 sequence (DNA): TGCGCCAGCAGCTTGGCACTAGCGGGAGCCTACGAGCAGTACTTC. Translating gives CASSLALAGAYEQYF.

CDR3 in DNA: TGTGCCAGCAGCCGAGGGACTCAACCTGCTAACTATGGCTACACCTTC. Amino acids: CASSRGTQPANYGYTF. The rearrangement uses TRBV5-6 and TRBJ1-2; a possible D gene is TRBD1 (5 bases). Germline values: CDR1 SGHDT, CDR2 YYEEEE. This CDR3 contains 16 residues. Trimming took 4 bases from V and 0 from J, leaving 16 bases between them.

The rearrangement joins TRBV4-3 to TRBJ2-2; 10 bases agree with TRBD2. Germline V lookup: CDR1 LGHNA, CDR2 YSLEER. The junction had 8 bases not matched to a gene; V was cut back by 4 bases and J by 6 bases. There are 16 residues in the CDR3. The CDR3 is CASSRPLAGVAGELFF. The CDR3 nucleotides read TGCGCCAGCAGCCGCCCTCTAGCGGGAGTAGCCGGGGAGCTGTTTTTT.

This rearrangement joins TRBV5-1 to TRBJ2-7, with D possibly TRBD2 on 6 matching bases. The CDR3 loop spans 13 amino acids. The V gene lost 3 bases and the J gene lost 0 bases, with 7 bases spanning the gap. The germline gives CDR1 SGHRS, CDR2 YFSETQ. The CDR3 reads CASSSGSSYEQYF. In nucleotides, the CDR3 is TGCGCCAGCAGCTCCGGGAGCTCCTACGAGCAGTACTTC.

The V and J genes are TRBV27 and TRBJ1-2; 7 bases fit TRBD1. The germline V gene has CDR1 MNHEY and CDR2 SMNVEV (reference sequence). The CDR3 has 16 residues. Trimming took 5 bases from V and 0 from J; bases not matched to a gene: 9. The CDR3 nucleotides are TGTGCCAGCAGTCTAACAGGGGCAGAGCCTAACTATGGCTACACCTTC. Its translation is CASSLTGAEPNYGYTF.

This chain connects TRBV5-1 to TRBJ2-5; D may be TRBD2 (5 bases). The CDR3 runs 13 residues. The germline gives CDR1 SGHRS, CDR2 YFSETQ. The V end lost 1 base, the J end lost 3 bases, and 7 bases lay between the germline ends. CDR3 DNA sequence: TGCGCCAGCAGCTTGTGGGGAGAAGAGACCCAGTACTTC. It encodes CASSLWGEETQYF.

For the CDR3, the DNA is TGTGCCAGCAGCTTCACCGGGACTAGCGGAGAGCAGTACTTC. The encoded protein is CASSFTGTSGEQYF. This chain joins TRBV7-8 and TRBJ2-7; 11 nucleotides agree with TRBD2. The CDR3 runs to 14 residues. V lost 3 bases and J lost 7; bases outside the gene matches: 5. The germline CDR1 and CDR2 sequences are SGHVS and FQNEAQ.

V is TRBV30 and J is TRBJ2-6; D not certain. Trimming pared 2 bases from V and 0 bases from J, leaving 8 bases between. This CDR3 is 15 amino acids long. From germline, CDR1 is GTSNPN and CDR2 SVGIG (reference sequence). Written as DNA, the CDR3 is TGTGCCTGGAGTTCCGGTCTCTCTGGGGCCAACGTCCTGACTTTC. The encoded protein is CAWSSGLSGANVLTF.

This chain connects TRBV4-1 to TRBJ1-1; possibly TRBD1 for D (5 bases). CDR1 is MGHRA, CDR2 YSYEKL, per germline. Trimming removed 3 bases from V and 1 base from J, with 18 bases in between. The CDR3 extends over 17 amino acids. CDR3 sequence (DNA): TGCGCCAGCAGCCAGGGACTGCTGGCTAGGAAGAACACTGAAGCTTTCTTT. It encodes CASSQGLLARKNTEAFF.

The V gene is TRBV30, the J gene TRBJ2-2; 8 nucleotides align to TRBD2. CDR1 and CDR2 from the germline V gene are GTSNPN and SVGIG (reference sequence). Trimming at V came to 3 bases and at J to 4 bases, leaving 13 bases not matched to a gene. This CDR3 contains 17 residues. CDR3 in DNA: TGTGCCTGGAGATCGCCTATAGCGGGACTAACCACCGGGGAGCTGTTTTTT. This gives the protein CAWRSPIAGLTTGELFF.

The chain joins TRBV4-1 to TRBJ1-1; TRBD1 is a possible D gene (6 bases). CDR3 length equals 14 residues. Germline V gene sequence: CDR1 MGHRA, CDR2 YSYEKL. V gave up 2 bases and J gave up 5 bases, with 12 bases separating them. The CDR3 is CASSQRPGTTEAFF. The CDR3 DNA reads TGCGCCAGCAGCCAAAGGCCGGGGACAACTGAAGCTTTCTTT.

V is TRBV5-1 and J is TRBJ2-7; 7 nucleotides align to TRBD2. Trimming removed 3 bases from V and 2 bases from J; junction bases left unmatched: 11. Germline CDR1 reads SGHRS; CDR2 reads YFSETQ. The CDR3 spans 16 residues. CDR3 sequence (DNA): TGCGCCAGCAGCTCCGGGTCGACTAGCTTAGCCTACGAGCAGTACTTC. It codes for CASSSGSTSLAYEQYF.

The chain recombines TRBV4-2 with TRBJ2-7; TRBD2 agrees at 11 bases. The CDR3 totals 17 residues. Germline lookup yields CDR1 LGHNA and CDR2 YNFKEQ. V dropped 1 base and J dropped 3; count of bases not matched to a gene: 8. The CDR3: CASSQGPLGTSGYEQYF. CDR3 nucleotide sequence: TGTGCCAGCAGCCAAGGTCCTTTAGGGACTAGCGGCTACGAGCAGTACTTC.

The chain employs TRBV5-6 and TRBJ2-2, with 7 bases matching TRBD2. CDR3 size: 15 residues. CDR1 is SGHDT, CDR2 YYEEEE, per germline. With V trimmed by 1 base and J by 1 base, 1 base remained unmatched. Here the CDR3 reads CASSLLAVNTGELFF. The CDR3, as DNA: TGTGCCAGCAGCTTGCTAGCGGTGAACACCGGGGAGCTGTTTTTT.

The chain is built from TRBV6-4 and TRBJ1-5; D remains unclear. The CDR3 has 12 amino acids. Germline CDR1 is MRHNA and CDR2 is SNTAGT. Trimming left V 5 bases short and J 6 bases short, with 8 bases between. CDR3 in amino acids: CASSIRGQPQHF. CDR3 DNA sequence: TGTGCCAGCAGTATCCGCGGTCAGCCCCAGCATTTT.

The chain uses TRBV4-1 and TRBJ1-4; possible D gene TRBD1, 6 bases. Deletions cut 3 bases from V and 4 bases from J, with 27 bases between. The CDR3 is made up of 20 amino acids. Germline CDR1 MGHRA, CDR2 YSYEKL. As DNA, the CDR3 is TGCGCCAGCAGCCACGCACGGGGAGGGTCGACAGGCGGGTTTAATGAAAAACTGTTTTTT. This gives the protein CASSHARGGSTGGFNEKLFF.

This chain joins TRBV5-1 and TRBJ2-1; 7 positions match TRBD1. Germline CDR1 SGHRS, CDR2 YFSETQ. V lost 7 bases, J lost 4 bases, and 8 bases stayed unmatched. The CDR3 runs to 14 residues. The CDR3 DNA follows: TGCGCCAGCCACCGGGCAGGGGGATACAATGAGCAGTTCTTC. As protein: CASHRAGGYNEQFF.